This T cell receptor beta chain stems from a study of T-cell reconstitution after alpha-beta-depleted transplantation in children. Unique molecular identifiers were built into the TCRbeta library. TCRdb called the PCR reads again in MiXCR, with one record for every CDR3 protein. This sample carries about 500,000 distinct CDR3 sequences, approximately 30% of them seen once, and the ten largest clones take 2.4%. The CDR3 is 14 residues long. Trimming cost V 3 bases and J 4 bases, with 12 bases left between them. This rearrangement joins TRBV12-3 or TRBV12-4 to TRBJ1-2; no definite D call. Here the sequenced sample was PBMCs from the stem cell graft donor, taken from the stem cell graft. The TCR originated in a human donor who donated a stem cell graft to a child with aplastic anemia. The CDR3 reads CASSFGTASYGYTF. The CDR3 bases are TGTGCCAGCAGTTTTGGCACAGCTTCCTATGGCTACACCTTC.